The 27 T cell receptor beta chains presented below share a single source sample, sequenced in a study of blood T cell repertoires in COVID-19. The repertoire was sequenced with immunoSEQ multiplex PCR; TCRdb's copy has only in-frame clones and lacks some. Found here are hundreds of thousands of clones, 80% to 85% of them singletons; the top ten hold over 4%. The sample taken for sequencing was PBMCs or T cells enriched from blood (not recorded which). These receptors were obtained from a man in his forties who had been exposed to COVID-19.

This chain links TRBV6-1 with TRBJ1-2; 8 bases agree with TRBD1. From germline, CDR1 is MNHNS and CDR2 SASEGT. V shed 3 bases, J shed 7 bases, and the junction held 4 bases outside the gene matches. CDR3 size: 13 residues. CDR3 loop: CASSDYRGIGYTF. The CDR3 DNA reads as TGTGCCAGCAGTGATTACAGGGGGATTGGCTACACCTTC.

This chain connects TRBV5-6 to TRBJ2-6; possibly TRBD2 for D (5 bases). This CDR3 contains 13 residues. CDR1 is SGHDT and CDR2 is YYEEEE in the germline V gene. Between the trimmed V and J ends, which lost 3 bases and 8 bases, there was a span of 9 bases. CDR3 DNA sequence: TGTGCCAGCAGCTACTCTAGCCCCAACGTCCTGACTTTC. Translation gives CASSYSSPNVLTF.

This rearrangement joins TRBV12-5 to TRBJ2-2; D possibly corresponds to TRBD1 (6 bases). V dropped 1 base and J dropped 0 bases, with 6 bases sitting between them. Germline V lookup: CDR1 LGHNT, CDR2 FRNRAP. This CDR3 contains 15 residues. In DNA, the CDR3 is TGTGCTAGTGGTTTGGGACAGGCGAACACCGGGGAGCTGTTTTTT. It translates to CASGLGQANTGELFF.

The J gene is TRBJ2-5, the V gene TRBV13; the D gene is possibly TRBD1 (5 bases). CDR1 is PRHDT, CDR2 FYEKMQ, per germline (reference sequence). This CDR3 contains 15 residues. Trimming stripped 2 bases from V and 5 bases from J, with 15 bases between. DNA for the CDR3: TGTGCCAGCAGCTTAAGGGGCCGAGGCCTTGAGACCCAGTACTTC. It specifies CASSLRGRGLETQYF.

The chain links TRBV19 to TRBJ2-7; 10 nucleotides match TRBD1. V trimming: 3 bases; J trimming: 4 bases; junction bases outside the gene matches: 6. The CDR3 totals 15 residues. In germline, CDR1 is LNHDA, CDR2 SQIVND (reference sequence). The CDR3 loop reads CASSMTGGHPYEQYF. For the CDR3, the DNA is TGTGCCAGTAGTATGACAGGGGGCCACCCTTACGAGCAGTACTTC.

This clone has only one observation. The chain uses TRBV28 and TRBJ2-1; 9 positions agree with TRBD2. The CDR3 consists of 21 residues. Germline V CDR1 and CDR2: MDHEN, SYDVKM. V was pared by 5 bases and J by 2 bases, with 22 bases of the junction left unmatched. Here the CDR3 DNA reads TGTGCCAGCAGTCTTCCGGTGATTGAACTAAATAGCGGGAGCGCCTACAATGAGCAGTTCTTC. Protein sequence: CASSLPVIELNSGSAYNEQFF. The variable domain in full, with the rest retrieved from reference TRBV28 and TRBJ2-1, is DVKVTQSSRYLVKRTGEKVFLECVQDMDHENMFWYRQDPGLGLRLIYFSYDVKMKEKGDIPEGYSVSREKKERFSLILESASTNQTSMYLCASSLPVIELNSGSAYNEQFFGPGTRLTVL.

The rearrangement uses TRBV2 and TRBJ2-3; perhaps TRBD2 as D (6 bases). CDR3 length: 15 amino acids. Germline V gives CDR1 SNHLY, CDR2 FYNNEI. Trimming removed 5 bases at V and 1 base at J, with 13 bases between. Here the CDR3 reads CASSLREPRTDTQYF. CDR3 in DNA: TGTGCCAGCAGTCTACGGGAGCCCCGCACAGATACGCAGTATTTT.

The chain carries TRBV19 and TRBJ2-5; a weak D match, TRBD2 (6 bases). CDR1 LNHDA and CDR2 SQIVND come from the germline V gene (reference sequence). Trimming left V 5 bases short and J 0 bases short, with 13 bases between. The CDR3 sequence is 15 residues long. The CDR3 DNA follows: TGTGCCAGTAGTGGGGTAGCGGAGTACCAAGAGACCCAGTACTTC. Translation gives CASSGVAEYQETQYF.

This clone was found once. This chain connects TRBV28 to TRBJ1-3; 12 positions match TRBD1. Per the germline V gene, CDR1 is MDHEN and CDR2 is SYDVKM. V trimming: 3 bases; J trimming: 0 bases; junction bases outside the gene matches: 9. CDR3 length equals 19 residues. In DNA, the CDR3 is TGTGCCAGCAGTTTGGGACAGGGGGCGAAGTTCTACTCTGGAAACACCATATATTTT. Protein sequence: CASSLGQGAKFYSGNTIYF.

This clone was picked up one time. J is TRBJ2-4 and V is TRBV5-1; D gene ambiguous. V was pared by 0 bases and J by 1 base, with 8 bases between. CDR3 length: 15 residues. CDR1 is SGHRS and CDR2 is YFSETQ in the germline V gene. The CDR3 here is CASSLDRWAKNIQYF. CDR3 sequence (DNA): TGCGCCAGCAGCTTGGATAGATGGGCCAAAAACATTCAGTACTTC.

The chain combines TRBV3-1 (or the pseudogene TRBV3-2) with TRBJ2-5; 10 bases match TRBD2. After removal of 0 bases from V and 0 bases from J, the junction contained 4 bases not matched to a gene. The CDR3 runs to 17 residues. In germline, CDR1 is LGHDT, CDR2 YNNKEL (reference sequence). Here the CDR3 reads CASSQDQLAGYQETQYF. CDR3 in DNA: TGTGCCAGCAGCCAAGATCAACTAGCGGGGTACCAAGAGACCCAGTACTTC.

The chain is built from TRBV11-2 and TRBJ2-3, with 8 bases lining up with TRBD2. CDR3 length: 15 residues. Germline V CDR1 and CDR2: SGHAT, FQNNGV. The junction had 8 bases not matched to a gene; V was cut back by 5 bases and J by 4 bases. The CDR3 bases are TGTGCCAGCAGCCCAGCGGGAGTCGAGTCAGATACGCAGTATTTT. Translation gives CASSPAGVESDTQYF.

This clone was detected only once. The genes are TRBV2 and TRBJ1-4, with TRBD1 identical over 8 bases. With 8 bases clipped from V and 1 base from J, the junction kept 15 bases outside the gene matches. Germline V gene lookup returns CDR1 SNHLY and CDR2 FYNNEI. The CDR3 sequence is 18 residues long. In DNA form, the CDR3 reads TGTGCCAGCCGCCGACAGGGGCCCATTCGGGTAACTAATGAAAAACTGTTTTTT. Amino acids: CASRRQGPIRVTNEKLFF. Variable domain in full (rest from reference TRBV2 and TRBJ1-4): EPEVTQTPSHQVTQMGQEVILRCVPISNHLYFYWYRQILGQKVEFLVSFYNNEISEKSEIFDDQFSVERPDGSNFTLKIRSTKLEDSAMYFCASRRQGPIRVTNEKLFFGSGTQLSVL.

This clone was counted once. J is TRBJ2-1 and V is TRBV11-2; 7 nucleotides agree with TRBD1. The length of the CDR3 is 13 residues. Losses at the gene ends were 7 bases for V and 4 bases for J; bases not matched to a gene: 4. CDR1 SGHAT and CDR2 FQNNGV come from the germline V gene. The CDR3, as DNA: TGTGCCAGCACAACGGGACAGTACAATGAGCAGTTCTTC. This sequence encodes CASTTGQYNEQFF. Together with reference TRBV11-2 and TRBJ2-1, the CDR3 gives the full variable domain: EAGVAQSPRYKIIEKRQSVAFWCNPISGHATLYWYQQILGQGPKLLIQFQNNGVVDDSQLPKDRFSAERLKGVDSTLKIQPAKLEDSAVYLCASTTGQYNEQFFGPGTRLTVL.

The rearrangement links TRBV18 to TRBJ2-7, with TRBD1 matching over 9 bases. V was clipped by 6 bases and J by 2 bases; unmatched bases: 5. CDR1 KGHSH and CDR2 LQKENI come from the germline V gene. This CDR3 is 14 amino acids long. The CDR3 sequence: CASSPGTGTYEQYF. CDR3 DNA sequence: TGTGCCAGCTCGCCCGGGACAGGGACCTACGAGCAGTACTTC.

CDR3 in DNA: TGTGCCAGCAGCGGTGGGGGGAGTGGCACAGATACGCAGTATTTT. Its protein product is CASSGGGSGTDTQYF. The genes are TRBV14 and TRBJ2-3; a possible D gene is TRBD2 (6 bases). The CDR3 extends over 15 amino acids. Germline lookup yields CDR1 SGHDN and CDR2 FVKESK. Trimming left V 5 bases short and J 1 base short, with 13 bases between.

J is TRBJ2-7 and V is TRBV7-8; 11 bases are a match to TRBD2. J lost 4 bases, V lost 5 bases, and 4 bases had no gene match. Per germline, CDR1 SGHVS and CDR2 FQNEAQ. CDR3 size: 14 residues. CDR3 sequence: CASSGTSGTYEQYF. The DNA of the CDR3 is TGTGCCAGCAGCGGGACTAGCGGAACTTACGAGCAGTACTTC.

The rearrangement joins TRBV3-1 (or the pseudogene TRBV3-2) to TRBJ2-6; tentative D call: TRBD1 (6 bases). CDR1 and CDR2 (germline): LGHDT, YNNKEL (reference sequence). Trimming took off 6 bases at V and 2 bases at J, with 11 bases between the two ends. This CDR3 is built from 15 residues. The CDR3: CASRPDRTGANVLTF. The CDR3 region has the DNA TGTGCCAGCAGACCTGACAGGACTGGGGCCAACGTCCTGACTTTC.

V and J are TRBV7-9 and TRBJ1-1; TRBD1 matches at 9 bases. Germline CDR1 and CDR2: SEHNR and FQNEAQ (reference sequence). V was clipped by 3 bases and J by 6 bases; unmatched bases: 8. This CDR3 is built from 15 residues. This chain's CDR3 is CASSFLTGGDAEAFF. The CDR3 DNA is TGTGCCAGCAGCTTCCTCACAGGGGGCGACGCTGAAGCTTTCTTT.

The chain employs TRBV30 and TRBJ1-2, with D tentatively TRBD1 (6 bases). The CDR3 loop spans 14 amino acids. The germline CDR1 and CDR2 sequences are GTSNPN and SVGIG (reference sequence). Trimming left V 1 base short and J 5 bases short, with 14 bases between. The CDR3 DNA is TGTGCCTGGAGTGGAGTGGTCCAGGGGTATGGCTACACCTTC. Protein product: CAWSGVVQGYGYTF.

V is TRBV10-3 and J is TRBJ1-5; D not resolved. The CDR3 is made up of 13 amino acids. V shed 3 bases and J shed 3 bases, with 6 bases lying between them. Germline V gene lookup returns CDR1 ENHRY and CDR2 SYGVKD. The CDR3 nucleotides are TGTGCCATCAGTGAACTGCACAATCAGCCCCAGCATTTT. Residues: CAISELHNQPQHF.

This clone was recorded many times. The CDR3 bases are TGTGCCAGCAGCCAAGTCGCAGGTCGCTCCTACGAGCAGTACTTC. Translated: CASSQVAGRSYEQYF. V gene TRBV14 combines with J gene TRBJ2-7; D call uncertain. CDR1 is SGHDN and CDR2 is FVKESK in the germline V gene. The ends were cut back, 1 base at V and 0 bases at J, with 10 bases in the middle. The CDR3 totals 15 residues. Based on the CDR3 plus reference TRBV14 and TRBJ2-7, the full variable domain is EAGVTQFPSHSVIEKGQTVTLRCDPISGHDNLYWYRRVMGKEIKFLLHFVKESKQDESGMPNNRFLAERTGGTYSTLKVQPAELEDSGVYFCASSQVAGRSYEQYFGPGTRLTVT.

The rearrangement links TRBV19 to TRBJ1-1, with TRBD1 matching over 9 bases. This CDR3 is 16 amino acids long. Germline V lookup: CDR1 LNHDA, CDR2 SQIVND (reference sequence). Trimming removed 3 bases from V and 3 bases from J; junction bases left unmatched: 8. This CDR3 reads CASSITGGRTYTEAFF. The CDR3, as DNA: TGTGCCAGTAGTATTACAGGGGGCCGAACATACACTGAAGCTTTCTTT.

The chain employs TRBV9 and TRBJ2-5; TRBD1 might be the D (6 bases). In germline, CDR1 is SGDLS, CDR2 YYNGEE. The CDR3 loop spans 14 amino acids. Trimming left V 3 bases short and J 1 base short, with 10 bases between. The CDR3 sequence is CASSGRTVQETQYF. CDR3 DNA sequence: TGTGCCAGCAGCGGACGGACAGTCCAAGAGACCCAGTACTTC. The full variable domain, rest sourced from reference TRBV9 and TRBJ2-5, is DSGVTQTPKHLITATGQRVTLRCSPRSGDLSVYWYQQSLDQGLQFLIQYYNGEERAKGNILERFSAQQFPDLHSELNLSSLELGDSALYFCASSGRTVQETQYFGPGTRLLVL.

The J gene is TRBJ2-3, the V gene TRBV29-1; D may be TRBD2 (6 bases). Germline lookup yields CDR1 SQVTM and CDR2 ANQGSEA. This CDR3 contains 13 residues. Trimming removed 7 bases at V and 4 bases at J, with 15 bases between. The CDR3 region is CSAGRFRSDTQYF. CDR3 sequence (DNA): TGCAGCGCGGGGAGGTTCAGATCAGATACGCAGTATTTT.

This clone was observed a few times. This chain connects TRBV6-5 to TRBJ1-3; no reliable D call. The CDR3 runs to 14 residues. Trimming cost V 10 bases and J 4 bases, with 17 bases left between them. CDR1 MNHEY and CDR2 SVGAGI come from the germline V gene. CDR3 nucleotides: TGTGCCACCCGGCAGCCCGCGGGAGGAAACACCATATATTTT. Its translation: CATRQPAGGNTIYF.

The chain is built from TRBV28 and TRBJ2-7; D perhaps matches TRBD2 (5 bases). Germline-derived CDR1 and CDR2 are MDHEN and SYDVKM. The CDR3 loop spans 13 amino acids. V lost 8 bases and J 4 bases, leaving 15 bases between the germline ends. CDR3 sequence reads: CASCGYSGYEQYF. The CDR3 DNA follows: TGTGCCAGCTGCGGCTACTCGGGGTACGAGCAGTACTTC.